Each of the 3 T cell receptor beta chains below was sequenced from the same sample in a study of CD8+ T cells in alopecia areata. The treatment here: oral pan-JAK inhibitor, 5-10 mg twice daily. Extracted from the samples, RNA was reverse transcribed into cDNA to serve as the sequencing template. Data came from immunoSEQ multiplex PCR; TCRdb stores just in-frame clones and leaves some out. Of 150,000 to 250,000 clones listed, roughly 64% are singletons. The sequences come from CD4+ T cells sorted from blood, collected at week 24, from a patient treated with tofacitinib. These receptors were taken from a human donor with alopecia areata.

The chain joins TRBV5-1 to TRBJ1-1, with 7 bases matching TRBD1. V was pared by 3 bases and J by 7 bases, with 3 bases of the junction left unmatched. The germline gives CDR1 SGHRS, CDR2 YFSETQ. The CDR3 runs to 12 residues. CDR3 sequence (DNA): TGCGCCAGCAGCTACAGGGGATTTGAAGCTTTCTTT. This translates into CASSYRGFEAFF.

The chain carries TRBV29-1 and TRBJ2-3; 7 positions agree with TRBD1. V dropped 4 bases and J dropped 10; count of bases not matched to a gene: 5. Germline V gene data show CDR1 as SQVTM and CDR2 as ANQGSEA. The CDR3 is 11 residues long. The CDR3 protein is CSVGRTGAQYF. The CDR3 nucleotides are TGCAGCGTTGGACGTACAGGGGCGCAGTATTTT.

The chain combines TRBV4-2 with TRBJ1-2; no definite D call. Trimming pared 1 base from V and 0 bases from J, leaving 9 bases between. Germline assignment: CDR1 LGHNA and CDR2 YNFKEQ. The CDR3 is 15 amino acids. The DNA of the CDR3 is TGTGCCAGCAGCCAAGCGGAAAACACTAACTATGGCTACACCTTC. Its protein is CASSQAENTNYGYTF.